This TCR beta chain was captured in a study of shared clonotypes between healthy human individuals. Study overall: Plates per donor: three CD4 naive, three CD4 memory, two CD8 naive, one CD8 memory. Overall study findings and caveats: Estimated richness was generally greater in naive than memory subsets. The study sampled only blood, and tissue repertoires likely differ. When compared with the clonotypes that were shared by all four sorted-subset donors, the non-shared clonotypes turned out to have lower generation probabilities.

Deletions cut 6 bases from V and 4 bases from J, with 10 bases between. CDR3 length: 13 amino acids. The germline V gene has CDR1 SEHNR and CDR2 FQNEAQ (reference sequence). CD45RO-negative CD8 cells positively selected for CCR7 made up the naive population, which excluded terminally differentiated effector memory CD45RA+ cells. Comments on this clone: Antigen: not known. The same CDR3 can be traced to other DNA sequences in this sample.

The protocol was immunoSEQ multiplex PCR, while the TCRdb copy is restricted to in-frame clones and leaves out a portion. Seen here are just over 2,000,000 clones, approximately 94% observed once, and the top ten hold roughly 1%. The clonotype was recovered from a man younger than 35 in good health. The sequenced material came from naive CD8+ T cells sorted from blood. The chain combines TRBV7-9 with TRBJ2-1; D uncertain. This chain's CDR3 is CASSSTSYNEQFF. CDR3 sequence (DNA): TGTGCCAGCAGTTCGACGTCGTACAATGAGCAGTTCTTC.